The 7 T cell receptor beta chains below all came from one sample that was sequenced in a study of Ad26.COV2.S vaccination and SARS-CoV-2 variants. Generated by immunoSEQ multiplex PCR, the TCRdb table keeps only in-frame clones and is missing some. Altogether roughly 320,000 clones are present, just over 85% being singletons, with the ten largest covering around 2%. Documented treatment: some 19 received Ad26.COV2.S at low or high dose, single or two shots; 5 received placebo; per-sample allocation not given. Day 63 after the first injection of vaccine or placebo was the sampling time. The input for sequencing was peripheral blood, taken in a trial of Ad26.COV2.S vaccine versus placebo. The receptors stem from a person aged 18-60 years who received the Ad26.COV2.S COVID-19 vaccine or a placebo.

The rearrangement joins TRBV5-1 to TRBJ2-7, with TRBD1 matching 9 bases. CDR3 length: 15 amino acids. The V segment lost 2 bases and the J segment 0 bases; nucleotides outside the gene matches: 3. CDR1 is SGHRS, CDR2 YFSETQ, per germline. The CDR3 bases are TGCGCCAGCAGCTTCGGACAGGGGTACTCCTACGAGCAGTACTTC. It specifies CASSFGQGYSYEQYF.

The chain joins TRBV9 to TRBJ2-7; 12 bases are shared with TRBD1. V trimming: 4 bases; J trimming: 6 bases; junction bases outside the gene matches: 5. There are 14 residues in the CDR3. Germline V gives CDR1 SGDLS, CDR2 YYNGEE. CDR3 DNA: TGTGCCAGCAGCCCCGGGACAGGGGGCATCGAGCAGTACTTC. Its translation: CASSPGTGGIEQYF.

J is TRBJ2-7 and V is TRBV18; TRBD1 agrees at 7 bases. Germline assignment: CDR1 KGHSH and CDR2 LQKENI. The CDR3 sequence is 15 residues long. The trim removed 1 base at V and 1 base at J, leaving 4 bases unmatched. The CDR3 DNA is TGTGCCAGCTCACCACGGGACAGCCGATCCTACGAGCAGTACTTC. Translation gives CASSPRDSRSYEQYF. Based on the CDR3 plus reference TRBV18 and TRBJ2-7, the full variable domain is NAGVMQNPRHLVRRRGQEARLRCSPMKGHSHVYWYRQLPEEGLKFMVYLQKENIIDESGMPKERFSAEFPKEGPSILRIQQVVRGDSAAYFCASSPRDSRSYEQYFGPGTRLTVT.

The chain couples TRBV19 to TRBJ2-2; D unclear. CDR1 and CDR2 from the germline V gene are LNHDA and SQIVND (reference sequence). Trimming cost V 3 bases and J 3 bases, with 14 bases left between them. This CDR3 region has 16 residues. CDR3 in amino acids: CASSIGNTIYTGELFF. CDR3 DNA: TGTGCCAGTAGTATCGGAAACACCATCTACACCGGGGAGCTGTTTTTT. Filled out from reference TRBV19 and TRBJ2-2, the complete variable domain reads DGGITQSPKYLFRKEGQNVTLSCEQNLNHDAMYWYRQDPGQGLRLIYYSQIVNDFQKGDIAEGYSVSREKKESFPLTVTSAQKNPTAFYLCASSIGNTIYTGELFFGEGSRLTVL.

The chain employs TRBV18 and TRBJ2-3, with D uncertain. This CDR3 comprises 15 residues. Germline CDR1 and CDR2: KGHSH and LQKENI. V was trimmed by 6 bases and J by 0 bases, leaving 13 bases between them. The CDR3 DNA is TGTGCCAGCTCCCCGGTCATCGTCAGCACAGATACGCAGTATTTT. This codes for CASSPVIVSTDTQYF.

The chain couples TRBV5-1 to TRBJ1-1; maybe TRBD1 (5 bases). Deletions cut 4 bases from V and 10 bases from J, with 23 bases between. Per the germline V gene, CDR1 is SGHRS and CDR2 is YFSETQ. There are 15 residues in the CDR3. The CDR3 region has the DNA TGCGCCAGCAGCCAAGCGGACACAAGCTTTAGTAGAGCTTTCTTT. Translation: CASSQADTSFSRAFF.

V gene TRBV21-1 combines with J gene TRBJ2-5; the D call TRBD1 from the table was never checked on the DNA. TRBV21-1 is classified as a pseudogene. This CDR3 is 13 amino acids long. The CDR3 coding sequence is TGTGCCAGCAGCCGAGACAGGGAAGAGACCCAGTACTTC. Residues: CASSRDREETQYF.